This is a list of T cell receptor beta chains from one sample in a study of blood T cell repertoires in COVID-19. This table comes from immunoSEQ multiplex PCR, and its TCRdb copy is limited to in-frame clones, with some not included. The sample consists of 170,000 or so clones, about nine tenths of them appearing once. The sample comprised peripheral blood. All receptors derive from a man aged 18 to 29 who had recovered from COVID-19. The CDR3 runs from the conserved cysteine through the conserved F or W. Fields, in order: CDR3 length, D gene, clone size, J gene, V gene, CDR3 protein, CDR3 DNA. The D gene is left open where the match is weak. Where a row states a size, it is once, few, many or the class of an expanded clone; other rows omit it.

length: 15
D: NA
size: NA
J: TRBJ1-2
V: TRBV30
CDR3: CAWRGRGGINYGYTF
DNA: TGTGCCTGGAGGGGCCGGGGGGGGATTAACTATGGCTACACCTTC

length: 16
D: NA
size: NA
J: TRBJ1-5
V: TRBV28
CDR3: CASSLLTRGLNQPQHF
DNA: TGTGCCAGCAGTTTGTTAACCCGGGGACTCAATCAGCCCCAGCATTTT

length: 15
D: NA
size: NA
J: TRBJ1-2
V: TRBV28
CDR3: CASSRPRVSYYGYTF
DNA: TGTGCCAGCAGTCGTCCGAGGGTGTCCTATTATGGCTACACCTTC

length: 16
D: TRBD1
size: NA
J: TRBJ1-1
V: TRBV7-9
CDR3: CASSLRTGADNTEAFF
DNA: TGTGCCAGCAGCCTTCGGACAGGGGCGGACAACACTGAAGCTTTCTTT

length: 15
D: NA
size: NA
J: TRBJ1-4
V: TRBV5-1
CDR3: CASSFEGGLNEKLFF
DNA: TGCGCCAGCAGCTTTGAGGGGGGGCTTAATGAAAAACTGTTTTTT

length: 15
D: TRBD1
size: NA
J: TRBJ2-7
V: TRBV13
CDR3: CASSLSGTGAYEQYF
DNA: TGTGCCAGCAGCTTAAGCGGGACAGGGGCCTACGAGCAGTACTTC

length: 12
D: NA
size: NA
J: TRBJ2-3
V: TRBV12-1
CDR3: CASSVHTDTQYF
DNA: TGTGCCAGCAGCGTCCACACAGATACGCAGTATTTT

length: 11
D: NA
size: NA
J: TRBJ1-1
V: TRBV19
CDR3: CASGHQTEAFF
DNA: TGTGCCAGTGGACATCAAACTGAAGCTTTCTTT

length: 12
D: TRBD2
size: NA
J: TRBJ2-1
V: TRBV6-5
CDR3: CASRGLAGEQFF
DNA: TGTGCCAGCAGGGGACTAGCTGGCGAGCAGTTCTTC

length: 13
D: NA
size: once
J: TRBJ1-2
V: TRBV29-1
CDR3: CSVEGDPASGYTF
DNA: TGCAGCGTTGAGGGAGACCCTGCCAGCGGCTACACCTTC

length: 16
D: TRBD2
size: NA
J: TRBJ2-1
V: TRBV11-2
CDR3: CASSFFLAGAYNEQFF
DNA: TGTGCCAGCAGCTTTTTTCTAGCGGGAGCCTACAATGAGCAGTTCTTC

length: 16
D: NA
size: NA
J: TRBJ2-1
V: TRBV9
CDR3: CASSVRGGNSYNEQFF
DNA: TGTGCCAGCAGCGTGCGCGGCGGGAACTCCTACAATGAGCAGTTCTTC

length: 15
D: NA
size: NA
J: TRBJ2-6
V: TRBV9
CDR3: CASSPSLSGANVLTF
DNA: TGTGCCAGCAGCCCGAGCTTGTCTGGGGCCAACGTCCTGACTTTC

length: 15
D: TRBD1
size: NA
J: TRBJ1-4
V: TRBV28
CDR3: CASRVRTGGFGKLFF
DNA: TGTGCCAGCAGGGTGCGGACAGGGGGTTTCGGGAAACTGTTTTTT

length: 17
D: NA
size: NA
J: TRBJ1-5
V: TRBV4-1
CDR3: CASSQEGGRGQNQPQHF
DNA: TGCGCCAGCAGCCAAGAGGGGGGGCGGGGTCAAAATCAGCCCCAGCATTTT

length: 21
D: TRBD2
size: NA
J: TRBJ2-3
V: TRBV5-1
CDR3: CASSSRPPGLAGGPSTDTQYF
DNA: TGCGCCAGCAGCTCCAGGCCCCCGGGACTAGCGGGAGGGCCGAGCACAGATACGCAGTATTTT

length: 15
D: NA
size: NA
J: TRBJ2-7
V: TRBV2
CDR3: CASSGADTLSYEQYF
DNA: TGTGCCAGCAGTGGGGCAGATACGCTCTCCTACGAGCAGTACTTC

length: 16
D: NA
size: NA
J: TRBJ2-7
V: TRBV24-1
CDR3: CATSDLNRRDSYEQYF
DNA: TGTGCCACCAGTGATTTGAACAGGAGGGACTCCTACGAGCAGTACTTC

length: 14
D: NA
size: once
J: TRBJ1-1
V: TRBV6-5
CDR3: CASSLGAGGTEAFF
DNA: TGTGCCAGCAGTTTGGGAGCGGGGGGCACTGAAGCTTTCTTT

length: 12
D: NA
size: NA
J: TRBJ1-6
V: TRBV7-2
CDR3: CASSSDNSPLHF
DNA: TGTGCCAGCAGCTCAGATAATTCACCCCTCCACTTT

length: 17
D: TRBD2
size: NA
J: TRBJ2-5
V: TRBV7-2
CDR3: CASTVSAGGRWGETQYF
DNA: TGTGCCAGCACCGTGTCGGCGGGAGGGCGTTGGGGAGAGACCCAGTACTTC

length: 13
D: NA
size: NA
J: TRBJ2-3
V: TRBV24-1
CDR3: CATRGSGTDTQYF
DNA: TGTGCCACCAGGGGTAGCGGCACAGATACGCAGTATTTT

length: 14
D: NA
size: NA
J: TRBJ1-2
V: TRBV7-9
CDR3: CASSLGGLDYGYTF
DNA: TGTGCCAGCAGCCTAGGGGGGCTGGACTATGGCTACACCTTC

length: 12
D: NA
size: NA
J: TRBJ1-2
V: TRBV11-2
CDR3: CASAKGDYGYTF
DNA: TGTGCCAGCGCTAAGGGGGACTATGGCTACACCTTC

length: 13
D: NA
size: NA
J: TRBJ1-1
V: TRBV10-3
CDR3: CAISEAENTEAFF
DNA: TGTGCCATCAGTGAGGCAGAGAACACTGAAGCTTTCTTT

length: 14
D: NA
size: NA
J: TRBJ2-7
V: TRBV6-5
CDR3: CASRHRDYSYEQYF
DNA: TGTGCCAGCAGGCACAGGGACTACTCCTACGAGCAGTACTTC

length: 16
D: TRBD1
size: NA
J: TRBJ1-6
V: TRBV5-5
CDR3: CASSLRTGKGNSPLHF
DNA: TGTGCCAGCAGCTTGCGGACAGGGAAGGGTAATTCACCCCTCCACTTT

length: 14
D: TRBD2
size: NA
J: TRBJ2-7
V: TRBV5-5
CDR3: CASSTLAGGYEQYF
DNA: TGTGCCAGCAGCACGTTAGCGGGAGGATACGAGCAGTACTTC

length: 13
D: NA
size: NA
J: TRBJ2-5
V: TRBV2
CDR3: CASNRELSETQYF
DNA: TGTGCCAGCAACCGGGAGCTAAGTGAGACCCAGTACTTC

length: 15
D: NA
size: NA
J: TRBJ2-5
V: TRBV2
CDR3: CASSHNSGQQETQYF
DNA: TGTGCCAGCAGTCACAACTCTGGACAGCAAGAGACCCAGTACTTC

length: 18
D: TRBD2
size: NA
J: TRBJ2-3
V: TRBV2
CDR3: CASSVQTSGRPSTDTQYF
DNA: TGTGCCAGCAGTGTTCAGACTAGCGGACGACCTAGCACAGATACGCAGTATTTT

length: 15
D: TRBD2
size: few
J: TRBJ2-1
V: TRBV19
CDR3: CASSRKREWDNEQFF
DNA: TGTGCCAGTAGTCGAAAGCGGGAGTGGGACAATGAGCAGTTCTTC

length: 15
D: TRBD2
size: NA
J: TRBJ2-7
V: TRBV7-9
CDR3: CASDKISGANYEQYF
DNA: TGTGCCAGCGATAAGATTAGCGGGGCTAACTACGAGCAGTACTTC

length: 15
D: TRBD1
size: NA
J: TRBJ2-1
V: TRBV4-3
CDR3: CASSRGVRDSGEQFF
DNA: TGCGCCAGCAGCCGAGGCGTCAGGGACAGCGGTGAGCAGTTCTTC

length: 13
D: NA
size: NA
J: TRBJ2-7
V: TRBV6-5
CDR3: CASSFGGAYEQYF
DNA: TGTGCCAGCAGCTTCGGTGGAGCCTACGAGCAGTACTTC

length: 13
D: NA
size: NA
J: TRBJ2-1
V: TRBV2
CDR3: CASSVRDFNEQFF
DNA: TGTGCCAGCAGTGTACGGGATTTCAATGAGCAGTTCTTC

length: 13
D: NA
size: NA
J: TRBJ1-1
V: TRBV30
CDR3: CAWSVGEDTEAFF
DNA: TGTGCCTGGAGTGTAGGGGAGGACACTGAAGCTTTCTTT

length: 15
D: TRBD2
size: NA
J: TRBJ2-1
V: TRBV2
CDR3: CASTLAGGIRNEQFF
DNA: TGTGCCAGCACACTAGCGGGAGGGATCAGGAATGAGCAGTTCTTC

length: 13
D: TRBD1
size: once
J: TRBJ1-1
V: TRBV19
CDR3: CATKGALRTEAFF
DNA: TGTGCCACCAAGGGGGCCTTACGGACTGAAGCTTTCTTT

length: 18
D: TRBD1
size: NA
J: TRBJ2-1
V: TRBV15
CDR3: CATSRDRGLRGINNEQFF
DNA: TGTGCCACCAGCAGAGATAGGGGGCTCCGGGGAATCAACAATGAGCAGTTCTTC

length: 13
D: NA
size: few
J: TRBJ2-7
V: TRBV5-1
CDR3: CASSLYRGGEQYF
DNA: TGCGCCAGCAGCTTGTACAGGGGAGGCGAGCAGTACTTC

length: 15
D: NA
size: NA
J: TRBJ2-2
V: TRBV5-1
CDR3: CASSAWGEGTGELFF
DNA: TGCGCCAGCAGTGCCTGGGGGGAAGGGACCGGGGAGCTGTTTTTT

length: 18
D: TRBD1
size: few
J: TRBJ1-2
V: TRBV3-1/TRBV3-2
CDR3: CASSEGLDTGETYYGYTF
DNA: TGTGCCAGCAGCGAAGGATTAGATACAGGGGAGACCTACTATGGCTACACCTTC

length: 13
D: NA
size: NA
J: TRBJ2-7
V: TRBV7-2
CDR3: CASSVDSYNEQYF
DNA: TGTGCCAGCAGCGTCGACAGCTACAACGAGCAGTACTTC

length: 14
D: NA
size: NA
J: TRBJ2-7
V: TRBV6-5
CDR3: CASSWGDSRYEQYF
DNA: TGTGCCAGCAGTTGGGGGGACAGTAGGTACGAGCAGTACTTC

length: 13
D: NA
size: NA
J: TRBJ1-5
V: TRBV6-5
CDR3: CASRRVASQPQHF
DNA: TGTGCCAGCAGACGGGTGGCTTCTCAGCCCCAGCATTTT

length: 14
D: NA
size: NA
J: TRBJ2-2
V: TRBV6-5
CDR3: CASSDRTNTGELFF
DNA: TGTGCCAGCAGCGACAGAACGAACACCGGGGAGCTGTTTTTT

length: 15
D: NA
size: NA
J: TRBJ2-5
V: TRBV28
CDR3: CASSSGQTSQETQYF
DNA: TGTGCCAGCAGTTCGGGACAAACGAGCCAAGAGACCCAGTACTTC

length: 13
D: NA
size: once
J: TRBJ1-3
V: TRBV19
CDR3: CAVDGTYGNTIYF
DNA: TGTGCCGTCGACGGGACTTACGGAAACACCATATATTTT

length: 15
D: NA
size: NA
J: TRBJ2-2
V: TRBV27
CDR3: CASSLTWAGLGELFF
DNA: TGTGCCAGCAGTTTAACGTGGGCGGGCCTAGGGGAGCTGTTTTTT

length: 14
D: TRBD1
size: NA
J: TRBJ2-7
V: TRBV11-2
CDR3: CASSLGDRAYEQYF
DNA: TGTGCCAGCAGCTTAGGGGACAGGGCTTACGAGCAGTACTTC

length: 16
D: NA
size: NA
J: TRBJ2-1
V: TRBV27
CDR3: CASSLRRGPPYNEQFF
DNA: TGTGCCAGCAGTTTAAGGAGAGGGCCCCCCTACAATGAGCAGTTCTTC

length: 15
D: NA
size: NA
J: TRBJ2-2
V: TRBV7-9
CDR3: CASSFGTQNTGELFF
DNA: TGTGCCAGCAGCTTCGGGACACAGAACACCGGGGAGCTGTTTTTT